The source of this T cell receptor (beta chain) is a study of T cell responses to AZD1222 COVID-19 vaccine. General study points: None of the repertoires were sampled until the peak T cell response had passed. Donors, mostly white British, included more females; clonal diversity was possibly underestimated. Dominant CD4 TCR responses targeted spike regions 160-218 and 743-854.

Clones were sequenced by immunoSEQ multiplex PCR, and TCRdb holds only the in-frame ones, with some missing. Altogether 110,000 or so clones are present, 88% being singletons, with the ten largest covering approximately 6.4%. About this clone: As yet, its antigen is unknown.

CDR3 length: 14 residues. Trimming cost V 2 bases and J 2 bases, with 8 bases left between them. Germline-derived CDR1 and CDR2 are MGHRA and YSYEKL. The sample here was peripheral blood, taken 28 days after the second AZD1222 dose. The clonotype comes from an adult who received the AZD1222 COVID-19 vaccine. The V and J genes are TRBV4-1 and TRBJ2-3; tentatively, D is TRBD1 or TRBD2 (5 bases each). The CDR3 loop reads CASSQQGVTDTQYF. The CDR3 DNA reads as TGCGCCAGCAGCCAACAGGGAGTCACAGATACGCAGTATTTT.